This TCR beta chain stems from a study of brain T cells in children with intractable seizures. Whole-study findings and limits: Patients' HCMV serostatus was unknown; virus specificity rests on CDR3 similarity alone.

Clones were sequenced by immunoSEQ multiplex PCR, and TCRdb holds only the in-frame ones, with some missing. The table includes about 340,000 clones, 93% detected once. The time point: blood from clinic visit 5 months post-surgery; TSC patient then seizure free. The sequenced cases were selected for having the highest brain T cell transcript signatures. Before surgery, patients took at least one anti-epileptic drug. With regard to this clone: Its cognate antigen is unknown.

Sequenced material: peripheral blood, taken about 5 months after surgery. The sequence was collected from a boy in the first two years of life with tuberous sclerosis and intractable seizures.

The DNA of the CDR3 is TGTGCCAGCAAAGGGCCAGACTTCGTCTCTGGAAACACCATATATTTT. Translation: CASKGPDFVSGNTIYF. This chain connects TRBV2 to TRBJ1-3; D call uncertain. Germline V gene data show CDR1 as SNHLY and CDR2 as FYNNEI. The V end lost 7 bases, the J end lost 0 bases, and 16 bases lay between the germline ends. This CDR3 spans 16 amino acids. Filled out from reference TRBV2 and TRBJ1-3, the complete variable domain reads EPEVTQTPSHQVTQMGQEVILRCVPISNHLYFYWYRQILGQKVEFLVSFYNNEISEKSEIFDDQFSVERPDGSNFTLKIRSTKLEDSAMYFCASKGPDFVSGNTIYFGEGSWLTVV.